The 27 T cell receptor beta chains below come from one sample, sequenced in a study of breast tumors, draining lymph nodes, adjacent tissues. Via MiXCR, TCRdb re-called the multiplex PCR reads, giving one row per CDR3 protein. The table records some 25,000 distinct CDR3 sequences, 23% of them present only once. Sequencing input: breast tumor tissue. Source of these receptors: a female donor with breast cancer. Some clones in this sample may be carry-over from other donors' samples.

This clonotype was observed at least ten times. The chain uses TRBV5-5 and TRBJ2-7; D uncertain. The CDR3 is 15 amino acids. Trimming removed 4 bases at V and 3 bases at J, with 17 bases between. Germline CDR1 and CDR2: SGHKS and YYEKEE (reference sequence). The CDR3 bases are TGTGCCAGCAGCGGACGGGTCCAGCTGAACTACGAGCAGTACTTC. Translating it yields CASSGRVQLNYEQYF. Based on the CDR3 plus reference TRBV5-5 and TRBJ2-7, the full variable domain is DAGVTQSPTHLIKTRGQQVTLRCSPISGHKSVSWYQQVLGQGPQFIFQYYEKEERGRGNFPDRFSARQFPNYSSELNVNALLLGDSALYLCASSGRVQLNYEQYFGPGTRLTVT.

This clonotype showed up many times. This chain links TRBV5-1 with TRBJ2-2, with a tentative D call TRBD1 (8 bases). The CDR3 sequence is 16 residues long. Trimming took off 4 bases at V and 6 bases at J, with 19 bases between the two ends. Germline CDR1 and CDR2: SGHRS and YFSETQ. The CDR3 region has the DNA TGCGCCAGCAGCCCCGGGAGGACAGGGAGGCCCGGGGAGCTGTTTTTT. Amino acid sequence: CASSPGRTGRPGELFF.

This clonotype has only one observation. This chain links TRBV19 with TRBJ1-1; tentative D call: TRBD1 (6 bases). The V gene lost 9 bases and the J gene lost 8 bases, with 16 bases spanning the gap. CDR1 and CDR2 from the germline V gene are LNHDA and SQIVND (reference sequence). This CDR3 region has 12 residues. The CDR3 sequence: CASREQGTEAFF. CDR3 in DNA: TGTGCCAGCCGAGAACAGGGCACCGAAGCTTTCTTT.

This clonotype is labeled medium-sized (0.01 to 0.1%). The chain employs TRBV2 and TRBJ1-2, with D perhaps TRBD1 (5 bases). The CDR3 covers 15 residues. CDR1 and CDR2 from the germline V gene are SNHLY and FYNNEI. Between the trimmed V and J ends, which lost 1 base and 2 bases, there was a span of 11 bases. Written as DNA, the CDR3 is TGTGCCAGCAGTGAAGAAGGCAGGGCAAACTATGGCTACACCTTC. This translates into CASSEEGRANYGYTF.

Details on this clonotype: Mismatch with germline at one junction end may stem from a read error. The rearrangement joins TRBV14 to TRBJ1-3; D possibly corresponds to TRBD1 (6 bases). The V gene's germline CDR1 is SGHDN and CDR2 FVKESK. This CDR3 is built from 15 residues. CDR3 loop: CAGKRGANLGNTIYF. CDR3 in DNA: TGTGCCGGCAAAAGGGGGGCTAATCTTGGAAACACCATATACTTT.

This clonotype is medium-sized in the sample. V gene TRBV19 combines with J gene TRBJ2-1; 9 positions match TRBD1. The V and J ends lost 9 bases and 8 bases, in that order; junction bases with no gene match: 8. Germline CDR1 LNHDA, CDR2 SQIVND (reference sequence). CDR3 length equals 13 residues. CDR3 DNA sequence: TGTGCCAGCGGGACAGGGTTGATAGATGAGCAGTTCTTC. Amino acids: CASGTGLIDEQFF.

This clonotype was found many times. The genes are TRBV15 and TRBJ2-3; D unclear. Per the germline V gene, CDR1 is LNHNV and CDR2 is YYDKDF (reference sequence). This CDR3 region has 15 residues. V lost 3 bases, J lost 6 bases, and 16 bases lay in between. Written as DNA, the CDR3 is TGTGCCACCAGCAGCCCTCAATCGGTACGGGATACGCAGTATTTT. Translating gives CATSSPQSVRDTQYF. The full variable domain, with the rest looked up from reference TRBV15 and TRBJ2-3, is DAMVIQNPRYQVTQFGKPVTLSCSQTLNHNVMYWYQQKSSQAPKLLFHYYDKDFNNEADTPDNFQSRRPNTSFCFLDIRSPGLGDTAMYLCATSSPQSVRDTQYFGPGTRLTVL.

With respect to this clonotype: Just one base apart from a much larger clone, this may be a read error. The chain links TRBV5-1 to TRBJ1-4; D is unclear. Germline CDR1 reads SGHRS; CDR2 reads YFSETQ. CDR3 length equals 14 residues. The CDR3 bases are TGCGCCAGCAGCTTGGATCCAACTAATGGAAAACTGTTTTTT. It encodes CASSLDPTNGKLFF. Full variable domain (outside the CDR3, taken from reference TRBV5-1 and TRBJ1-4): KAGVTQTPRYLIKTRGQQVTLSCSPISGHRSVSWYQQTPGQGLQFLFEYFSETQRNKGNFPGRFSGRQFSNSRSEMNVSTLELGDSALYLCASSLDPTNGKLFFGSGTQLSVL.

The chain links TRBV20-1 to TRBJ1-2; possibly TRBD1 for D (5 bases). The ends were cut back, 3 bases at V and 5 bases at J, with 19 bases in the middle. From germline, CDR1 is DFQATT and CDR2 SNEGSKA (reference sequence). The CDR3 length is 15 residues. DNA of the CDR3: TGCAGTGCTAGGCGACTGGGGGGGTCCGTATATGGCTACACCTTC. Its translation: CSARRLGGSVYGYTF.

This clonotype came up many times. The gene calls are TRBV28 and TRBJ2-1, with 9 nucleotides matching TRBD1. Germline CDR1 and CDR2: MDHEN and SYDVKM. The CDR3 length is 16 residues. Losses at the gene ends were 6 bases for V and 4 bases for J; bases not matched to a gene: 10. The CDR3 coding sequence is TGTGCCAGCAGGACGGGAGGACAGGGGCTTTACAATGAGCAGTTCTTC. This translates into CASRTGGQGLYNEQFF.

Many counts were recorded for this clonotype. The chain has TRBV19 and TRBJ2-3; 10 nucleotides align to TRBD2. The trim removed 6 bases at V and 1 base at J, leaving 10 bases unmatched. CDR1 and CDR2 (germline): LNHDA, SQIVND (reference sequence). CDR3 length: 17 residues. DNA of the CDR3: TGTGCCAGTAGAAGCGGGAGGGCCTCGGAGGGCACAGATACGCAGTATTTT. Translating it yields CASRSGRASEGTDTQYF.

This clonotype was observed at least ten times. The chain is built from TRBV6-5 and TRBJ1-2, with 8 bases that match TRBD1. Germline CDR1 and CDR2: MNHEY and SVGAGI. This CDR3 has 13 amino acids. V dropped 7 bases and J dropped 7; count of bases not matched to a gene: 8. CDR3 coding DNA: TGTGCCAGCAAGGACAGGGTGGGCGTTGGCTACACCTTC. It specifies CASKDRVGVGYTF.

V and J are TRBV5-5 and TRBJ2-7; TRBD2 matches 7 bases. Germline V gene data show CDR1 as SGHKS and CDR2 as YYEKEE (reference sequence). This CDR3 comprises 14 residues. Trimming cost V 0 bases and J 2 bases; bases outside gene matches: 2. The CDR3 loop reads CASSLGGGTYEQYF. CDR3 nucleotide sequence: TGTGCCAGCAGCTTGGGCGGGGGTACCTACGAGCAGTACTTC.

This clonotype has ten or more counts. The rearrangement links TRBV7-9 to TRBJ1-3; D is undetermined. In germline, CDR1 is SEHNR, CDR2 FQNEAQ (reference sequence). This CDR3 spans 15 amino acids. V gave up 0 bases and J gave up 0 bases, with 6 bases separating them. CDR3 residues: CASSLATTSGNTIYF. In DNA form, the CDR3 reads TGTGCCAGCAGCTTAGCAACCACCTCTGGAAACACCATATATTTT.

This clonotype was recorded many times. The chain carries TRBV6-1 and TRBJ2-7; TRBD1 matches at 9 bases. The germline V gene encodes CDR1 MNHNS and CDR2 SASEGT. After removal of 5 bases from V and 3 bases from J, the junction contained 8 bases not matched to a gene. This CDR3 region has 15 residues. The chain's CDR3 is CASSRPGQGIYEQYF. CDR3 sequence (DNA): TGTGCCAGCAGTAGACCGGGACAGGGTATCTACGAGCAGTACTTC.

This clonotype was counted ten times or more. The CDR3 DNA follows: TGTGCCAGCAGCTTAGGTTGGGGAGGCTCGCCCCAGCATTTT. This translates into CASSLGWGGSPQHF. The J gene is TRBJ1-5, the V gene TRBV7-6; no reliable D call. The V end was cut by 1 base, the J end by 9 bases, with 13 bases between. The CDR3 covers 14 residues. Germline lookup yields CDR1 SGHVS and CDR2 FNYEAQ.

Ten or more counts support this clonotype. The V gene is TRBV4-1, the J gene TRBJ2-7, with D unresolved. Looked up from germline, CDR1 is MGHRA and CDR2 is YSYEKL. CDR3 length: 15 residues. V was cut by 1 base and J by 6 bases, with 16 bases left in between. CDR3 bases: TGCGCCAGCAGCCAAGTATCCTTCTTGAATAGCGAGCAGTACTTC. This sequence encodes CASSQVSFLNSEQYF.

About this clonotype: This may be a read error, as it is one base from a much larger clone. This CDR3 reads CASSPRGSGIEFF. The DNA of the CDR3 is TGTGCCAGCAGTCCCCGGGGTAGCGGGATTGAGTTCTTC. The chain combines TRBV6-1 with TRBJ2-1, with 8 bases fitting TRBD2. The germline V gene encodes CDR1 MNHNS and CDR2 SASEGT. There are 13 residues in the CDR3. V trimming: 5 bases; J trimming: 14 bases; junction bases outside the gene matches: 11.

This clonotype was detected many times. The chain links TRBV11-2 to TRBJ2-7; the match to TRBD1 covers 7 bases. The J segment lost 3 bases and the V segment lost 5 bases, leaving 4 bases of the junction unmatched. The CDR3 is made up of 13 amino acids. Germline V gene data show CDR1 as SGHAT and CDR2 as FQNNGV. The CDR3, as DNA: TGTGCCAGCAGCCTGGGACAGCTCTACGAGCAGTACTTC. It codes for CASSLGQLYEQYF.

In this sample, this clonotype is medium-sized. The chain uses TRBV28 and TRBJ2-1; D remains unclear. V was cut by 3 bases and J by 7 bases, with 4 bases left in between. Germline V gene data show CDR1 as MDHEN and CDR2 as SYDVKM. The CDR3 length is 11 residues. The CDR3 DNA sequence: TGTGCCAGCAGTTTGGGTAATGAGCAGTTCTTC. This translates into CASSLGNEQFF. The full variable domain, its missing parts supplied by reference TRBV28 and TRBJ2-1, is DVKVTQSSRYLVKRTGEKVFLECVQDMDHENMFWYRQDPGLGLRLIYFSYDVKMKEKGDIPEGYSVSREKKERFSLILESASTNQTSMYLCASSLGNEQFFGPGTRLTVL.

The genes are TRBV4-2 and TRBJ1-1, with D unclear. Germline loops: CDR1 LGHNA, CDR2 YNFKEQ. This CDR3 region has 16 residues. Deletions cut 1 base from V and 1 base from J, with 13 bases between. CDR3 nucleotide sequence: TGTGCCAGCAGCCAAGTACAACCTTCCCCGAACACTGAAGCTTTCTTT. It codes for CASSQVQPSPNTEAFF.

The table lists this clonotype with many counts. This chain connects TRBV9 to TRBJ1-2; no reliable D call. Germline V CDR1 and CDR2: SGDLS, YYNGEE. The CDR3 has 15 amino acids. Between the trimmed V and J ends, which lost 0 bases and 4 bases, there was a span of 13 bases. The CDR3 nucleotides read TGTGCCAGCAGCGTAGACGGCTCGGCGGCCTATGGCTACACCTTC. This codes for CASSVDGSAAYGYTF.

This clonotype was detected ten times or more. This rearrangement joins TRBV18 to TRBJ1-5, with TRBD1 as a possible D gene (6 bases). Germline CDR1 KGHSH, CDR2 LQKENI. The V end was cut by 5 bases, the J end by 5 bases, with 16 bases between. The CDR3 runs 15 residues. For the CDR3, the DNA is TGTGCCAGCTCATCCACAGGGACCTGGGATCAGCCCCAGCATTTT. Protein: CASSSTGTWDQPQHF. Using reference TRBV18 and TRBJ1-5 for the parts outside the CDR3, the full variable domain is NAGVMQNPRHLVRRRGQEARLRCSPMKGHSHVYWYRQLPEEGLKFMVYLQKENIIDESGMPKERFSAEFPKEGPSILRIQQVVRGDSAAYFCASSSTGTWDQPQHFGDGTRLSIL.

The CDR3 protein is CASSPPGRSIEYF. CDR3 nucleotides: TGTGCCAGCAGTCCCCCAGGCAGATCGATCGAGTACTTC. V and J are TRBV6-5 and TRBJ2-7; D is ambiguous. V lost 5 bases, J lost 11 bases, and 19 bases lay in between. Germline CDR1 and CDR2: MNHEY and SVGAGI. The CDR3 is 13 amino acids.

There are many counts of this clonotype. CDR3 in amino acids: CASSYGLDSYEQYF. CDR3 in DNA: TGTGCCAGCAGCTACGGACTAGATTCCTACGAGCAGTACTTC. The J gene is TRBJ2-7, the V gene TRBV12-3 or TRBV12-4, with TRBD2 matching 7 bases. The CDR3 is 14 residues long. V was pared by 6 bases and J by 1 base, with 6 bases of the junction left unmatched.

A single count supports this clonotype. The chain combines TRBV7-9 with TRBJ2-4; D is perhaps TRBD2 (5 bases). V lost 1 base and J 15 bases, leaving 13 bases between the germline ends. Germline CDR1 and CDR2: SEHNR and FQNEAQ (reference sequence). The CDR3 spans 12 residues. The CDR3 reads CASSLEGGLRYF. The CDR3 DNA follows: TGTGCCAGCAGCTTAGAGGGCGGGTTACGGTACTTC.

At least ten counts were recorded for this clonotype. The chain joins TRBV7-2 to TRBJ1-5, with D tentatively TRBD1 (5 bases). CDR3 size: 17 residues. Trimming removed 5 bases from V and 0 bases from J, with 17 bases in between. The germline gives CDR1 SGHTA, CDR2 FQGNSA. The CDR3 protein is CASSLRHDRYSNQPQHF. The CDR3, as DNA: TGTGCCAGCAGCCTAAGACACGACAGATATAGCAATCAGCCCCAGCATTTT.